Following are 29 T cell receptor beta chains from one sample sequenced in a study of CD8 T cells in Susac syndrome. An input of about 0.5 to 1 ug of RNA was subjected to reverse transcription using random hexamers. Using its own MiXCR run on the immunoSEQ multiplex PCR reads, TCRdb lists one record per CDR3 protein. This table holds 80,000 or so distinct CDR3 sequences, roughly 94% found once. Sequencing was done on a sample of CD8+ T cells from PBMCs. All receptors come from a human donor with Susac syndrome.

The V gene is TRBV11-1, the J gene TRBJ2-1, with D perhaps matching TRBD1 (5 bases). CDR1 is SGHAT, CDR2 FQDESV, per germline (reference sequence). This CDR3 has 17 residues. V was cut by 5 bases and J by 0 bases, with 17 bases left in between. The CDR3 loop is CASSLGHTMGSYNEQFF. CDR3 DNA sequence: TGTGCCAGCAGCCTTGGACACACCATGGGCTCCTACAATGAGCAGTTCTTC.

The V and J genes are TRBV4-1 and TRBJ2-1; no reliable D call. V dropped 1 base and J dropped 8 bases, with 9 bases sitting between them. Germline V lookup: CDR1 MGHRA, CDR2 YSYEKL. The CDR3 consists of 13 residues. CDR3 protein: CASSQGLGDEQFF. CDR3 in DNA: TGCGCCAGCAGCCAAGGTCTAGGTGATGAGCAGTTCTTC.

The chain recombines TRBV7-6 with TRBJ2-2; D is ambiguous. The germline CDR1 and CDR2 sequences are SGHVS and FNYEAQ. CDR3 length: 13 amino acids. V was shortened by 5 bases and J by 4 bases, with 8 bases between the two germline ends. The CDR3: CASSPSLTGELFF. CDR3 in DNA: TGTGCCAGCAGCCCCTCGCTCACCGGGGAGCTGTTTTTT.

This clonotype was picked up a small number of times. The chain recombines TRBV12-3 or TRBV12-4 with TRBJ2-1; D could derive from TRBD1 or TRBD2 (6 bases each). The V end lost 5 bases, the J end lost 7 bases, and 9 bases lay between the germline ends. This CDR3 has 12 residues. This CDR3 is CASSPGANEQFF. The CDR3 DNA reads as TGTGCCAGCAGTCCGGGGGCAAATGAGCAGTTCTTC.

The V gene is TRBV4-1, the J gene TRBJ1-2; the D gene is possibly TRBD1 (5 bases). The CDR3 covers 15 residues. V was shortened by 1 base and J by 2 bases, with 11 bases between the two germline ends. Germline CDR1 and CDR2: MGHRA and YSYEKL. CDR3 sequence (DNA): TGCGCCAGCAGCCAAGGGCGGGGGTTGAACTATGGCTACACCTTC. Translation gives CASSQGRGLNYGYTF.

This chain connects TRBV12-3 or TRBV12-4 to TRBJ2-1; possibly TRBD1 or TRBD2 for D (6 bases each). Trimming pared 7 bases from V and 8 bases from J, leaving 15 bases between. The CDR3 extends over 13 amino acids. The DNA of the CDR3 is TGTGCCAGCACCTTGGGGGGCTTTTATGAGCAGTTCTTC. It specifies CASTLGGFYEQFF.

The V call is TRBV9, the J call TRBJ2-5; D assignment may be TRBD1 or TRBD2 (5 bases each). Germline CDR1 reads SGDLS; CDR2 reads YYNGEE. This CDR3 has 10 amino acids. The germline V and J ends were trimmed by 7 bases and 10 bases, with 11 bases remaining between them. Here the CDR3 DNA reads TGTGCCAGCGGGGGACCTGACCAGTACTTC. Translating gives CASGGPDQYF.

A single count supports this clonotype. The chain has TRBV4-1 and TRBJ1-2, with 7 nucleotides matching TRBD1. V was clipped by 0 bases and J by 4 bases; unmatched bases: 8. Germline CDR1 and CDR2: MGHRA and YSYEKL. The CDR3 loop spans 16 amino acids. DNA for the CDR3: TGCGCCAGCAGCCAAGATAGCAAAGGACAGGCCTATGGCTACACCTTC. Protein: CASSQDSKGQAYGYTF.

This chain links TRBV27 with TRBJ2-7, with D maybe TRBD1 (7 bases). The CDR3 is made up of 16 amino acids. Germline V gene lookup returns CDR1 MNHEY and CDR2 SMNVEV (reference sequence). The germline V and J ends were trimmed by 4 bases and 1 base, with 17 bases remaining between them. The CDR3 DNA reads TGTGCCAGCAGTTCCCGACAGGGAGGATCTTCCTACGAGCAGTACTTC. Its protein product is CASSSRQGGSSYEQYF.

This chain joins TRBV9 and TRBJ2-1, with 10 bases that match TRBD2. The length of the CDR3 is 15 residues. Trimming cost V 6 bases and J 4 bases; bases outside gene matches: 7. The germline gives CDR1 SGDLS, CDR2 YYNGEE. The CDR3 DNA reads TGTGCCAGCACAGGCCTAGCGGGGGAATACAATGAGCAGTTCTTC. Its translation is CASTGLAGEYNEQFF.

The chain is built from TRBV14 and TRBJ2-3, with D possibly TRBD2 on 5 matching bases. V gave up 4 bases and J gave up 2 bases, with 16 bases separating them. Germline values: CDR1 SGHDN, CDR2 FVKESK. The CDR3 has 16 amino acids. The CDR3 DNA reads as TGTGCCAGCAGCCGACTACTTAGCAGTGACACAGATACGCAGTATTTT. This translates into CASSRLLSSDTDTQYF. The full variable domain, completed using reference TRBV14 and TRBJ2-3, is EAGVTQFPSHSVIEKGQTVTLRCDPISGHDNLYWYRRVMGKEIKFLLHFVKESKQDESGMPNNRFLAERTGGTYSTLKVQPAELEDSGVYFCASSRLLSSDTDTQYFGPGTRLTVL.

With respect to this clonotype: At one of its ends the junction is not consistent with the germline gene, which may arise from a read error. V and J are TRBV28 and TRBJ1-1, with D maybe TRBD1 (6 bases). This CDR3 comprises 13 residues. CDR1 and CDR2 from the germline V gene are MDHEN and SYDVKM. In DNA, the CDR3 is TGTGCCAGCAGTACAACAGGGAACGCTGAAGCTTTCTTT. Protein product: CASSTTGNAEAFF. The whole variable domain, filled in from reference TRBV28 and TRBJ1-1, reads DVKVTQSSRYLVKRTGEKVFLECVQDMDHENMFWYRQDPGLGLRLIYFSYDVKMKEKGDIPEGYSVSREKKERFSLILESASTNQTSMYLCASSTTGNAEAFFGQGTRLTVV.

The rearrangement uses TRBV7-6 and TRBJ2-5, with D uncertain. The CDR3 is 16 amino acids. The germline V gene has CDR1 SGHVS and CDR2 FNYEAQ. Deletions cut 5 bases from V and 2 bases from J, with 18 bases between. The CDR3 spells CASSKTRVVEQETQYF. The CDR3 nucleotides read TGTGCCAGCAGCAAAACTCGTGTTGTAGAGCAAGAGACCCAGTACTTC. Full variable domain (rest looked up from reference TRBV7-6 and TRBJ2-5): GAGVSQSPRYKVTKRGQDVALRCDPISGHVSLYWYRQALGQGPEFLTYFNYEAQQDKSGLPNDRFSAERPEGSISTLTIQRTEQRDSAMYRCASSKTRVVEQETQYFGPGTRLLVL.

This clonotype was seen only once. DNA for the CDR3: TGTGCCAGCAGCTCCCGGGCAGGGCTTTCTCCCTACGAGCAGTACTTC. Amino acid sequence: CASSSRAGLSPYEQYF. This chain uses TRBV13 with TRBJ2-7, with D perhaps TRBD1 (5 bases). The CDR3 totals 16 residues. CDR1 is PRHDT, CDR2 FYEKMQ, per germline (reference sequence). The ends were cut back, 4 bases at V and 2 bases at J, with 18 bases in the middle. The complete variable domain, with remaining parts taken from reference TRBV13 and TRBJ2-7, reads AAGVIQSPRHLIKEKRETATLKCYPIPRHDTVYWYQQGPGQDPQFLISFYEKMQSDKGSIPDRFSAQQFSDYHSELNMSSLELGDSALYFCASSSRAGLSPYEQYFGPGTRLTVT.

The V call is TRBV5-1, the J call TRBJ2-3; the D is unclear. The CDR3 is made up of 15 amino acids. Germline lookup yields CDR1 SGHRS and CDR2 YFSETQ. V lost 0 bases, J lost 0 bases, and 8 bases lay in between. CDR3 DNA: TGCGCCAGCAGCTTGGGGGCAGCTAGCACAGATACGCAGTATTTT. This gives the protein CASSLGAASTDTQYF.

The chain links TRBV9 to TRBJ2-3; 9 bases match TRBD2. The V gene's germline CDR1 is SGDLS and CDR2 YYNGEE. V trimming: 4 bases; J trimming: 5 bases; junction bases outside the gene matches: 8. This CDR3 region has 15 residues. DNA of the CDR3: TGTGCCAGCAGCCCAGCGGGGGGAAGGGGAGATACGCAGTATTTT. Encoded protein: CASSPAGGRGDTQYF.

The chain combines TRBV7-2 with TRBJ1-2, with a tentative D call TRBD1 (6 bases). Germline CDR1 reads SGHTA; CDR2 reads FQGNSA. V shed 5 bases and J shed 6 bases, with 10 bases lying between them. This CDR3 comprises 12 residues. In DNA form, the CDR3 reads TGTGCCAGCAGCCCCCGGACAGATGGCTACACCTTC. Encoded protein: CASSPRTDGYTF.

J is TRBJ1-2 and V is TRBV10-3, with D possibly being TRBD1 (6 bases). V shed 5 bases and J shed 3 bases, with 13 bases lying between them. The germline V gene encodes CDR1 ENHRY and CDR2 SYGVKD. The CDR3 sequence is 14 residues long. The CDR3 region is CAISKDRSDYGYTF. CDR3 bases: TGTGCCATCAGTAAAGACAGGTCGGACTATGGCTACACCTTC.

CDR3 nucleotide sequence: TGCAGTGCTAGAGATGTTGGGAACGGGGAGCTGTTTTTT. The encoded protein is CSARDVGNGELFF. The chain links TRBV20-1 to TRBJ2-2; D is ambiguous. The CDR3 spans 13 residues. V was trimmed by 0 bases and J by 7 bases, leaving 9 bases between them. Germline values: CDR1 DFQATT, CDR2 SNEGSKA (reference sequence).

Here the CDR3 DNA reads TGTGCCAGCAGTTTCCCTGGAGGGGGCAATGAGCAGTTCTTC. Residues: CASSFPGGGNEQFF. The chain links TRBV12-3 or TRBV12-4 to TRBJ2-1; either TRBD1 or TRBD2 may fit D (6 bases each). V lost 3 bases and J 6 bases, leaving 12 bases between the germline ends. CDR3 length: 14 amino acids.

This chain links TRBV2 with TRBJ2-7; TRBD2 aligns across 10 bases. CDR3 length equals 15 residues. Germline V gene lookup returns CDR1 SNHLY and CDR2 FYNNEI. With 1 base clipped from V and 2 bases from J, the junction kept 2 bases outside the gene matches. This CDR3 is CASSEVSGGAYEQYF. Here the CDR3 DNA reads TGTGCCAGCAGTGAAGTAAGCGGGGGGGCCTACGAGCAGTACTTC. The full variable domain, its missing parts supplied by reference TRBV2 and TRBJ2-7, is EPEVTQTPSHQVTQMGQEVILRCVPISNHLYFYWYRQILGQKVEFLVSFYNNEISEKSEIFDDQFSVERPDGSNFTLKIRSTKLEDSAMYFCASSEVSGGAYEQYFGPGTRLTVT.

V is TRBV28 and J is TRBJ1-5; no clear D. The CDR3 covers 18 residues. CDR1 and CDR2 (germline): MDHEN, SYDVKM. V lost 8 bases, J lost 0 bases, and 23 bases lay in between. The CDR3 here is CASGPRLMTSYSNQPQHF. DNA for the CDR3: TGTGCCAGCGGGCCCAGGCTCATGACATCTTATAGCAATCAGCCCCAGCATTTT.

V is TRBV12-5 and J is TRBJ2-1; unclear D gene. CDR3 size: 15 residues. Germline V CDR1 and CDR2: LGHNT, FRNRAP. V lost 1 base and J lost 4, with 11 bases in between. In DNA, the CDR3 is TGTGCTAGTGGTTTGGACACCGTTCTTTACAATGAGCAGTTCTTC. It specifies CASGLDTVLYNEQFF.

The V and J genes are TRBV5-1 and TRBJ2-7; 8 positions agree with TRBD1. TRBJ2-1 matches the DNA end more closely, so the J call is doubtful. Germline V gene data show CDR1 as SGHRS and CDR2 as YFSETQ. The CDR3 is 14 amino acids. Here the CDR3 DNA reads TGCGCCAGCAGCAATGCAGGGGGCATCGACGAGCAGTTCTTC. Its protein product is CASSNAGGIDEQFF.

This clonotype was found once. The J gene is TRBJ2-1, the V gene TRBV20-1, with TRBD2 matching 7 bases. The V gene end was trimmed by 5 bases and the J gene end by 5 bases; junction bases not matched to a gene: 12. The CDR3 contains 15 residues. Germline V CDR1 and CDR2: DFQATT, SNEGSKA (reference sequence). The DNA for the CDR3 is TGCAGTGCTGACCCTCCCGGGACTAATGACAATGAGCAGTTCTTC. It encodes CSADPPGTNDNEQFF.

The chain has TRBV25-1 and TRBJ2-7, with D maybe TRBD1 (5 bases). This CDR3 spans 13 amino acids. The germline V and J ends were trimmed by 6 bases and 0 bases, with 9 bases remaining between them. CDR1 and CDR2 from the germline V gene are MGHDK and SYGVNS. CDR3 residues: CASRGPSSYEQYF. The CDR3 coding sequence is TGTGCCAGCAGGGGGCCTAGCTCCTACGAGCAGTACTTC.

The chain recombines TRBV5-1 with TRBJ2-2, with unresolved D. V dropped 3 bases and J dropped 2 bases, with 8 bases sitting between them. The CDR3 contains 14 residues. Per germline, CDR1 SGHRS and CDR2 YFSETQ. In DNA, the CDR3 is TGCGCCAGCAGCTCCGACCGTAACACCGGGGAGCTGTTTTTT. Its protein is CASSSDRNTGELFF.

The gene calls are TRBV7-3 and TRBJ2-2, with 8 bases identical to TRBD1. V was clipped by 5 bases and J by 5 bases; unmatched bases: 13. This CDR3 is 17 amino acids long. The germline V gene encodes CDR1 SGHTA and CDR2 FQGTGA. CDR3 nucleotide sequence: TGTGCCAGCAGCCATCCCCCCTGGACAGGGCAAACCGGGGAGCTGTTTTTT. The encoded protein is CASSHPPWTGQTGELFF.

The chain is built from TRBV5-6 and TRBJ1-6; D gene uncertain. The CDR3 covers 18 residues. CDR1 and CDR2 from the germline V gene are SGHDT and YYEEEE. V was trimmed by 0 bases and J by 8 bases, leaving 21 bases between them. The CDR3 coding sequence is TGTGCCAGCAGCTTGGCGGTACGACTCACCAGGTCGGATTCACCCCTCCACTTT. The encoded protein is CASSLAVRLTRSDSPLHF.